Listed below are T cell receptor beta chains from one sample, sequenced in a study of control samples from healthy donors and cancer patients. The data were produced by immunoSEQ multiplex PCR, yet TCRdb's version contains in-frame clones alone and is incomplete. The repertoire holds under 200,000 clones, about 94% seen once, with about 4% in the top ten. The sample taken for sequencing was blood. The receptor set was obtained from a woman in her sixties or seventies in good health. CDR3s include the opening cysteine and the closing phenylalanine or tryptophan. D genes are given only for firm matches. Size tells how often a clone was seen (once, few, many) or the class of an expanded clone, and some rows leave it out.

J | length | size | V | D | CDR3 | DNA
TRBJ2-1 | 16 | - | TRBV27 | - | CASSLRDFSSYNEQFF | TGTGCCAGCAGTCTCCGGGACTTCAGCTCCTACAATGAGCAGTTCTTC
TRBJ2-5 | 12 | - | TRBV18 | - | CASSPYQETQYF | TGTGCCAGCTCCCCCTACCAAGAGACCCAGTACTTC
TRBJ1-1 | 14 | - | TRBV7-6 | - | CASSPLDVGAEAFF | TGTGCCAGCAGCCCCCTAGATGTCGGTGCTGAAGCTTTCTTT
TRBJ1-1 | 12 | - | TRBV19 | - | CASSTKGTEAFF | TGTGCCAGTAGTACTAAAGGCACTGAAGCTTTCTTT
TRBJ1-2 | 19 | - | TRBV15 | TRBD1 | CATSRDGRGQGLGNYGYTF | TGTGCCACCAGCAGAGATGGGAGGGGACAGGGCCTGGGTAACTATGGCTACACCTTC
TRBJ1-3 | 16 | - | TRBV9 | - | CASSVARGGSGNTIYF | TGTGCCAGCAGCGTAGCTCGCGGGGGCTCTGGAAACACCATATATTTT
TRBJ2-1 | 15 | - | TRBV9 | - | CASSVTAGAYNEQFF | TGTGCCAGCAGCGTAACAGCAGGTGCCTACAATGAGCAGTTCTTC
TRBJ1-4 | 15 | - | TRBV7-2 | TRBD1 | CASSPRQGPKEKLFF | TGTGCCAGCAGCCCAAGACAGGGCCCGAAGGAAAAACTGTTTTTT
TRBJ1-2 | 13 | - | TRBV9 | - | CASSVGGNYGYTF | TGTGCCAGCAGCGTAGGGGGGAACTATGGCTACACCTTC
TRBJ2-1 | 14 | - | TRBV7-2 | TRBD1 | CASSSGQGIVRQFF | TGTGCCAGCAGCTCCGGACAGGGTATAGTCCGGCAGTTCTTC
TRBJ1-2 | 18 | - | TRBV4-1 | - | CASSHEMNQGLANYGYTF | TGCGCCAGCAGCCACGAAATGAATCAGGGGCTAGCTAACTATGGCTACACCTTC
TRBJ2-7 | 12 | - | TRBV6-5 | - | CASRTGTREQYF | TGTGCCAGCAGGACCGGGACCAGGGAGCAGTACTTC
TRBJ1-5 | 13 | - | TRBV2 | - | CASSEGVSQPQHF | TGTGCCAGCAGTGAGGGGGTCAGTCAGCCCCAGCATTTT
TRBJ2-2 | 15 | once | TRBV29-1 | TRBD2 | CSVTAGGGHTGELFF | TGCAGCGTGACCGCCGGCGGGGGGCACACCGGGGAGCTGTTTTTT
TRBJ2-1 | 16 | - | TRBV6-2/TRBV6-3 | TRBD2 | CASSYSAGGPYNEQFF | TGTGCCAGCAGTTACTCCGCGGGGGGTCCCTACAATGAGCAGTTCTTC
TRBJ1-2 | 15 | - | TRBV7-2 | - | CASSLQSGTDYGYTF | TGTGCCAGCAGCCTCCAGTCCGGGACCGACTATGGCTACACCTTC
TRBJ1-5 | 14 | - | TRBV7-2 | TRBD1 | CASSDTGGPQPQHF | TGTGCCAGCAGTGACACAGGGGGCCCTCAGCCCCAGCATTTT
TRBJ2-1 | 15 | - | TRBV7-2 | TRBD2 | CASSFNSGGANEQFF | TGTGCCAGCAGCTTTAATAGCGGGGGGGCCAATGAGCAGTTCTTC
TRBJ2-7 | 14 | - | TRBV27 | - | CASSPRGAYYEQYF | TGTGCCAGCAGTCCCAGGGGGGCCTACTACGAGCAGTACTTC
TRBJ2-2 | 17 | - | TRBV5-4 | TRBD2 | CASSPLSGGPNTGELFF | TGTGCCAGCAGCCCCCTCAGCGGGGGGCCGAACACCGGGGAGCTGTTTTTT
TRBJ1-2 | 15 | - | TRBV10-2 | - | CASTLEVHTIYGYTF | TGCGCCAGCACCCTCGAGGTCCACACCATATATGGCTACACCTTC
TRBJ1-3 | 15 | once | TRBV11-3 | - | CASSLAAGTGNTIYF | TGTGCCAGCAGCTTAGCGGCAGGGACCGGAAACACCATATATTTT
TRBJ1-2 | 15 | - | TRBV6-2/TRBV6-3 | TRBD1 | CASSEHTGGFYGYTF | TGTGCCAGCAGCGAACATACAGGGGGCTTCTATGGCTACACCTTC
TRBJ2-3 | 15 | - | TRBV4-3 | - | CASSRLPQATDTQYF | TGCGCCAGCAGCCGACTACCTCAAGCCACAGATACGCAGTATTTT
TRBJ2-7 | 15 | - | TRBV15 | TRBD1 | CATSGGQFGSYEQYF | TGTGCCACCAGCGGGGGACAGTTCGGATCCTACGAGCAGTACTTC
TRBJ2-7 | 17 | - | TRBV25-1 | TRBD1 | CASSEYLNRDRGYEQYF | TGTGCCAGCAGTGAATACCTAAACCGGGACAGGGGGTACGAGCAGTACTTC
TRBJ2-2 | 16 | - | TRBV7-9 | TRBD1 | CASSPYRGENTGELFF | TGTGCCAGCAGCCCCTACAGGGGCGAGAACACCGGGGAGCTGTTTTTT
TRBJ1-4 | 16 | - | TRBV5-6 | - | CASSFRFLGTNEKLFF | TGTGCCAGCAGCTTTAGGTTCTTGGGAACTAATGAAAAACTGTTTTTT
TRBJ2-1 | 12 | - | TRBV11-2 | - | CASSSEGNGQFF | TGTGCCAGCAGCTCCGAGGGGAATGGGCAGTTCTTC
TRBJ1-2 | 14 | - | TRBV24-1 | - | CATSDPGRNYGYTF | TGTGCCACCAGTGACCCTGGACGGAACTATGGCTACACCTTC
TRBJ1-2 | 16 | - | TRBV27 | - | CASSFGRGARSYGYTF | TGTGCCAGCAGTTTCGGGAGGGGGGCGCGGAGCTATGGCTACACCTTC
TRBJ1-1 | 12 | - | TRBV7-9 | - | CASTSRGSEAFF | TGTGCCAGCACCTCCAGGGGATCTGAAGCTTTCTTT